This TCR beta chain was documented in a study of T cells in Graves' hyperthyroidism and ophthalmopathy. The germline gives CDR1 SQVTM, CDR2 ANQGSEA. This CDR3 is built from 13 residues. V was trimmed by 4 bases and J by 0 bases, leaving 7 bases between them. TCR beta CDR3 regions were amplified from RNA. First-round RT-PCR of the TCR CDR3 relied on the HTBI primer set. TCRdb redid the calling of the multiplex PCR reads with MiXCR, one entry per CDR3 protein. The sample yields fewer than 750,000 distinct CDR3 sequences, more than 12% seen once. The chain employs TRBV29-1 and TRBJ1-3; D is ambiguous. This receptor was taken from a woman in her fifties or sixties with Graves' ophthalmopathy. Sequenced sample: blood. This CDR3 reads CSVVRSSGNTIYF. Written as DNA, the CDR3 is TGCAGCGTTGTCAGGAGCTCTGGAAACACCATATATTTT.